These 10 T cell receptor beta chains originate from one sample sequenced in a study of monozygotic twins with inflammatory bowel disease. TCRdb re-called the 5' RACE reads, yielding one record per CDR3 amino acid sequence without DNA. This sample's table has 350,000 to 400,000 distinct CDR3 sequences. Material: blood. The receptors originated from a human donor with ulcerative colitis or Crohn's disease, or a healthy co-twin of an affected twin (not recorded which).

This chain uses TRBV7-9 with TRBJ2-7; no DNA is available, so the TRBD1 call from TCRdb remains unchecked. Germline assignment: CDR1 SEHNR and CDR2 FQNEAQ (reference sequence). This CDR3 region has 13 residues. The CDR3: CASSFTGIGEQYF.

This chain connects TRBV27 to TRBJ2-7; absent DNA, TCRdb's TRBD2 call cannot be checked. CDR3 length equals 15 residues. Per germline, CDR1 MNHEY and CDR2 SMNVEV (reference sequence). CDR3 sequence reads: CASSPRLAGAVRQYF.

The genes are TRBV11-2 and TRBJ1-2. Germline CDR1 and CDR2: SGHAT and FQNNGV. This CDR3 has 18 residues. CDR3: CASTRDSLSTIYNYGYTF.

The genes are TRBV29-1 and TRBJ2-7; TCRdb selects TRBD1, and the lack of DNA leaves this call unchecked. The CDR3 runs 13 residues. The germline CDR1 and CDR2 sequences are SQVTM and ANQGSEA. The CDR3 loop reads CSITGTGGHEQYF.

The V gene is TRBV7-2, the J gene TRBJ2-6; TCRdb names TRBD1, which stays unverified in the absence of DNA. This CDR3 comprises 16 residues. The germline V gene has CDR1 SGHTA and CDR2 FQGNSA. The CDR3 sequence: CASLHQGGTGANVLTF. Based on the CDR3 plus reference TRBV7-2 and TRBJ2-6, the full variable domain is GAGVSQSPSNKVTEKGKDVELRCDPISGHTALYWYRQSLGQGLEFLIYFQGNSAPDKSGLPSDRFSAERTGGSVSTLTIQRTQQEDSAVYLCASLHQGGTGANVLTFGAGSRLTVL.

The rearrangement links TRBV7-2 to TRBJ2-2. This CDR3 has 14 residues. Germline loops: CDR1 SGHTA, CDR2 FQGNSA. This CDR3 is CASSLSRTAGELFF.

This rearrangement joins TRBV4-2 to TRBJ1-1; TCRdb gives TRBD1 as the D gene, but with no DNA this cannot be confirmed. Germline CDR1 LGHNA, CDR2 YNFKEQ. This CDR3 has 15 amino acids. CDR3 region: CASSQAGQTNTEAFF.

V usage is TRBV30 and J usage is TRBJ1-6. Looked up from germline, CDR1 is GTSNPN and CDR2 is SVGIG (reference sequence). The CDR3 sequence is 14 residues long. The CDR3 sequence: CAWTGDLGSSPLHF.

The V and J genes are TRBV9 and TRBJ2-3; no DNA is available, so the TRBD2 call from TCRdb remains unchecked. This CDR3 is built from 18 residues. Per germline, CDR1 SGDLS and CDR2 YYNGEE. The CDR3 reads CASSVGPPGGEETDTQYF.

V gene TRBV5-1 combines with J gene TRBJ1-1; as DNA is missing, the TRBD1 call by TCRdb cannot be tested. CDR3 length: 14 amino acids. Per germline, CDR1 SGHRS and CDR2 YFSETQ. The CDR3 loop is CASSLGVTGWKAFF.